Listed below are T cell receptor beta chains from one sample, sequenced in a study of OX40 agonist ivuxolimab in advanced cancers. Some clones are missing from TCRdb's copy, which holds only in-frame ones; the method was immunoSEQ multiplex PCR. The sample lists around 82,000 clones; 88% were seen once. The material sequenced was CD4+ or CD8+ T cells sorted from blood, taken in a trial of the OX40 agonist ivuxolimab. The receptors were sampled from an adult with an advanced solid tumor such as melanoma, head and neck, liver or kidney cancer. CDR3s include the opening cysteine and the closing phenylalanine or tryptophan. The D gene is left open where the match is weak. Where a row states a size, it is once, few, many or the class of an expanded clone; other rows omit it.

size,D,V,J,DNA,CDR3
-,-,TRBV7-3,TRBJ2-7,TGTGCCAGCAGCTTAGCGGGGAACTACGAGCAGTACTTC,CASSLAGNYEQYF
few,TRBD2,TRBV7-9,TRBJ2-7,TGTGCCAGCAGCTTAGGGGGACTAGCTAGGGACGAGCAGTACTTC,CASSLGGLARDEQYF
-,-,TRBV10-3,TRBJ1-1,TGTGCCATCAGTGAGTCGGGCACGGTTGTCGGCACTGAAGCTTTCTTT,CAISESGTVVGTEAFF
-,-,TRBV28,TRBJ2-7,TGTGCCAGCAGGGGGACGCCGGCGAGGGGGTACGAGCAGTACTTC,CASRGTPARGYEQYF
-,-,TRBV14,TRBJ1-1,TGTGCCAGCAGCCCGCGACTGGGTGAAGCTTTCTTT,CASSPRLGEAFF
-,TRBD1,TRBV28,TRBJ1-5,TGTGCCAGCAGACAGGGGGGATATCAGCCCCAGCATTTT,CASRQGGYQPQHF
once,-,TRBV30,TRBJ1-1,TGTGCCTGGGACAGACAGAACACTGAAGCTTTCTTT,CAWDRQNTEAFF
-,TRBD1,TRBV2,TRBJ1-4,TGTGCCAGCAGCTGGAGCCGGGACAGCATTAATGAAAAACTGTTTTTT,CASSWSRDSINEKLFF
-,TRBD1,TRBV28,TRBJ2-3,TGTGCCAGCATTCCGGACAGGGGTTCACACACAGATACGCAGTATTTT,CASIPDRGSHTDTQYF
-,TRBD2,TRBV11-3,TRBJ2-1,TGTGCCAGCAGCTTAGATGGGGGGGATGAGCAGTTCTTC,CASSLDGGDEQFF
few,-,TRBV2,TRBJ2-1,TGTGCCAGCAGTGTAAAGGATGAGCAGTTCTTC,CASSVKDEQFF
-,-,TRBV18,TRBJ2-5,TGTGCCAGCTCACCCCTTGGTTTAGCACCCCAAGAGACCCAGTACTTC,CASSPLGLAPQETQYF
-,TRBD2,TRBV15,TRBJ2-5,TGTGCCACCAGCACCCGGGGAGCGGGAGGAAGGGAGACCCAGTACTTC,CATSTRGAGGRETQYF
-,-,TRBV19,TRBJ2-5,TGTGCCAGTACCCAAACGAAGAGGTCCGAGACCCAGTACTTC,CASTQTKRSETQYF
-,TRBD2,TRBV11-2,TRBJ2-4,TGTGCCAGCAGCCCGCGGCTGAGCGGGGAACTAGCCAAAAACATTCAGTACTTC,CASSPRLSGELAKNIQYF
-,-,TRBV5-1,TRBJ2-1,TGCGCCAGCAGCTTTACGGGAGACGCCTACAATGAGCAGTTCTTC,CASSFTGDAYNEQFF
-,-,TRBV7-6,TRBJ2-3,TGTGCCAGCAGCTTAGACTATAGAGATACGCAGTATTTT,CASSLDYRDTQYF
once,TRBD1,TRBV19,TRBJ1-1,TGTGCCAGTAGTATAGAAGCCGGGACAGGGGTAACTGAAGCTTTCTTT,CASSIEAGTGVTEAFF